This is a list of T cell receptor beta chains from one sample in a study of T cells in tuberculosis. Some clones are missing from TCRdb's copy, which holds only in-frame ones; the method was immunoSEQ multiplex PCR. The table lists about 49,000 clones, about 95% of them singletons. This specimen was PBMCs, taken at tuberculosis diagnosis. The receptors were gathered from an adult with tuberculosis. Both conserved end residues are part of each CDR3. The D gene is left open where the match is weak. Some rows mark clone size as missing; the rest say once, few, many or name a class of expanded clone.

d_gene,v_gene,j_gene,abundance,CDR3aa,CDR3nt
NA,TRBV18,TRBJ2-4,NA,CASSVGEAKNIQYF,TGTGCCAGCTCCGTCGGGGAAGCCAAAAACATTCAGTACTTC
TRBD1,TRBV30,TRBJ1-4,NA,CAWSADPGQGGEKLFF,TGTGCCTGGAGTGCCGACCCGGGACAGGGAGGTGAAAAACTGTTTTTT
NA,TRBV4-2,TRBJ2-6,NA,CASSQGPGANVLTF,TGTGCCAGCAGCCAAGGGCCTGGGGCCAACGTCCTGACTTTC
TRBD2,TRBV10-3,TRBJ2-5,once,CATSRGAKGETQYF,TGTGCCACCTCGCGGGGGGCCAAGGGGGAGACCCAGTACTTC
TRBD1,TRBV29-1,TRBJ1-2,once,CSATGDYGYTF,TGCAGCGCCACAGGGGACTATGGCTACACCTTC
TRBD2,TRBV4-2,TRBJ2-3,NA,CASSQDRGGRRDTQYF,TGTGCCAGCAGCCAAGATCGAGGCGGGAGGCGAGATACGCAGTATTTT
NA,TRBV5-4,TRBJ2-1,NA,CASNRGAGDIRKVSYNEQFF,TGTGCCAGCAACCGGGGGGCGGGAGATATACGTAAAGTATCCTACAATGAGCAGTTCTTC
TRBD2,TRBV11-2,TRBJ2-3,NA,CASSSWTWAGGPDTQYF,TGTGCCAGCAGCTCCTGGACCTGGGCGGGAGGGCCAGATACGCAGTATTTT
TRBD2,TRBV30,TRBJ2-3,NA,CAWSGGLAGTDTQYF,TGTGCCTGGAGTGGGGGACTAGCGGGCACAGATACGCAGTATTTT
NA,TRBV7-6,TRBJ2-3,NA,CASSTQSGFTDTQYF,TGTGCCAGCAGCACTCAAAGCGGGTTCACAGATACGCAGTATTTT
TRBD2,TRBV2,TRBJ2-1,NA,CASSVTSGSGVFF,TGTGCCAGCAGTGTTACTAGCGGGAGCGGGGTGTTCTTC
NA,TRBV19,TRBJ2-3,NA,CASNPGHTTDTQYF,TGTGCCAGTAATCCGGGACACACCACAGATACGCAGTATTTT
TRBD2,TRBV30,TRBJ2-2,NA,CAWSVRRGLAGGPIRHTGELFF,TGTGCCTGGAGTGTACGGAGGGGACTAGCGGGAGGACCAATCCGCCACACCGGGGAGCTGTTTTTT